Each of the 23 T cell receptor beta chains below was sequenced from the same sample in a study of blood T cell repertoires in COVID-19 (TCRdb year 2020). The library came from the immunoSEQ multiplex PCR assay. TCRdb took over this immuneACCESS table, retaining in-frame rearrangements with V and J assigned. Such tables are incomplete; in checked studies, under half of the missing clones stem from an unresolved V gene, and the remainder is unexplained. The sample table lists some 220,000 clones, about nine tenths of them with a count of one. Less than 4.5% of the sample rests with the top ten. Sequenced sample: PBMCs or T cells enriched from blood (not recorded which). The receptor set was obtained from a woman in her 40s with acute COVID-19.

The chain combines TRBV5-4 with TRBJ2-5, with D tentatively TRBD2 (6 bases). Trimming stripped 4 bases from V and 4 bases from J, with 17 bases between. The CDR3 runs to 15 residues. Germline CDR1 SGHNT, CDR2 YYREEE (reference sequence). Here the CDR3 DNA reads TGTGCCAGCAGCCCCTCCCTTTTTAGCGGAGAGACCCAGTACTTC. Translated: CASSPSLFSGETQYF.

The V gene is TRBV14, the J gene TRBJ1-3; 9 bases match TRBD1. This CDR3 spans 15 amino acids. The V gene's germline CDR1 is SGHDN and CDR2 FVKESK. Trimming at V came to 1 base and at J to 4 bases, leaving 2 bases not matched to a gene. CDR3 in amino acids: CASSQAGQGGNTIYF. The DNA of the CDR3 is TGTGCCAGCAGCCAAGCCGGACAGGGGGGAAACACCATATATTTT. Based on the CDR3 plus reference TRBV14 and TRBJ1-3, the full variable domain is EAGVTQFPSHSVIEKGQTVTLRCDPISGHDNLYWYRRVMGKEIKFLLHFVKESKQDESGMPNNRFLAERTGGTYSTLKVQPAELEDSGVYFCASSQAGQGGNTIYFGEGSWLTVV.

This chain joins TRBV19 and TRBJ2-2, with TRBD1 matching over 8 bases. V was clipped by 5 bases and J by 1 base; unmatched bases: 6. The CDR3 is 16 amino acids. Germline V lookup: CDR1 LNHDA, CDR2 SQIVND (reference sequence). CDR3 DNA sequence: TGTGCCAGTAGTGTTCGCGGGACAGGGAACACCGGGGAGCTGTTTTTT. Amino acid sequence: CASSVRGTGNTGELFF. Using reference TRBV19 and TRBJ2-2 for the parts outside the CDR3, the full variable domain is DGGITQSPKYLFRKEGQNVTLSCEQNLNHDAMYWYRQDPGQGLRLIYYSQIVNDFQKGDIAEGYSVSREKKESFPLTVTSAQKNPTAFYLCASSVRGTGNTGELFFGEGSRLTVL.

The chain has TRBV14 and TRBJ1-2, with a tentative D call TRBD1 (6 bases). CDR3 length: 16 amino acids. Germline CDR1 reads SGHDN; CDR2 reads FVKESK. Trimming removed 0 bases at V and 0 bases at J, with 11 bases between. The CDR3 reads CASSQEIQGPNYGYTF. Here the CDR3 DNA reads TGTGCCAGCAGCCAAGAAATACAGGGTCCTAACTATGGCTACACCTTC.

This clone was found a few times. CDR3 residues: CASSPDRTKLFF. The CDR3 bases are TGTGCCAGCTCACCGGACAGGACAAAACTGTTTTTT. The chain carries TRBV18 and TRBJ1-4, with TRBD1 matching 7 bases. Germline V gene sequence: CDR1 KGHSH, CDR2 LQKENI. CDR3 size: 12 residues. With 3 bases clipped from V and 10 bases from J, the junction kept 2 bases outside the gene matches.

The rearrangement uses TRBV19 and TRBJ1-1, with 9 bases identical to TRBD1. V shed 6 bases and J 4 bases; nucleotides not matched to a gene: 21. The V gene's germline CDR1 is LNHDA and CDR2 SQIVND (reference sequence). This CDR3 is built from 19 residues. The CDR3 region has the DNA TGTGCCAGTAGAAGGGACAGGGAGTCCCGATTTAGGAGTTCCACTGAAGCTTTCTTT. Protein product: CASRRDRESRFRSSTEAFF.

This chain uses TRBV6-2 or TRBV6-3 with TRBJ2-3; tentative D call: TRBD1 (6 bases). This CDR3 is built from 14 residues. V was shortened by 2 bases and J by 2 bases, with 8 bases between the two germline ends. Germline V gene sequence: CDR1 MNHEY, CDR2 SVGEGT. The CDR3 DNA reads TGTGCCAGCAGTTACGGGGGCACCACAGATACGCAGTATTTT. Protein sequence: CASSYGGTTDTQYF.

The genes are TRBV6-2 or TRBV6-3 and TRBJ2-1, with 9 bases aligning to TRBD1. The CDR3 extends over 15 amino acids. From germline, CDR1 is MNHEY and CDR2 SVGEGT. Trimming at V came to 6 bases and at J to 5 bases, leaving 8 bases not matched to a gene. CDR3 in amino acids: CASSYYDRGDNEQFF. The CDR3 nucleotides read TGTGCCAGCAGCTATTACGACAGGGGGGACAATGAGCAGTTCTTC.

The chain carries TRBV4-1 and TRBJ1-1; TRBD1 aligns across 12 bases. CDR3 length equals 21 residues. V lost 1 base to trimming and J lost 1 base; unmatched junction nucleotides: 16. Germline CDR1 reads MGHRA; CDR2 reads YSYEKL. The chain's CDR3 is CASSQVPGQGAWNPRNTEAFF. CDR3 bases: TGCGCCAGCAGCCAAGTTCCGGGACAGGGGGCTTGGAACCCGCGGAACACTGAAGCTTTCTTT.

The chain has TRBV5-6 and TRBJ2-3; D gene uncertain. V was shortened by 4 bases and J by 1 base, with 4 bases between the two germline ends. CDR3 length equals 12 residues. The germline V gene encodes CDR1 SGHDT and CDR2 YYEEEE. In DNA form, the CDR3 reads TGTGCCAGCAGCCCGGGCACAGATACGCAGTATTTT. Its translation: CASSPGTDTQYF.

This sequence joins TRBV7-2 and TRBJ2-3; D is possibly TRBD2 (5 bases). Germline CDR1 SGHTA, CDR2 FQGNSA. The V end was cut by 7 bases, the J end by 4 bases, with 6 bases between. This CDR3 is 11 amino acids long. The CDR3 sequence: CASTRADTQYF. CDR3 DNA sequence: TGTGCCAGCACGAGGGCAGATACGCAGTATTTT.

This clone was detected once. The chain couples TRBV7-6 to TRBJ2-2; 8 bases line up with TRBD1. The CDR3 consists of 16 residues. The germline V gene has CDR1 SGHVS and CDR2 FNYEAQ. The V segment lost 4 bases and the J segment 2 bases; nucleotides outside the gene matches: 6. The CDR3 loop is CASSSPGGANTGELFF. The CDR3 DNA is TGTGCCAGCAGCTCTCCAGGGGGCGCAAACACCGGGGAGCTGTTTTTT.

The genes are TRBV7-2 and TRBJ2-7, with TRBD1 matching over 8 bases. V was clipped by 1 base and J by 5 bases; unmatched bases: 7. The CDR3 has 15 amino acids. Germline V gene lookup returns CDR1 SGHTA and CDR2 FQGNSA. This CDR3 is CASSLGTGFKNEQYF. The CDR3 DNA reads TGTGCCAGCAGCTTAGGGACAGGGTTCAAGAACGAGCAGTACTTC.

The chain uses TRBV6-4 and TRBJ1-6, with 7 bases identical to TRBD1. V shed 5 bases and J 5 bases; nucleotides not matched to a gene: 3. The CDR3 contains 14 residues. The germline CDR1 and CDR2 sequences are MRHNA and SNTAGT. CDR3 sequence reads: CASSSTGDNSPLHF. For the CDR3, the DNA is TGTGCCAGCAGTAGCACAGGGGATAATTCACCCCTCCACTTT.

J is TRBJ1-2 and V is TRBV2; 7 nucleotides match TRBD1. The CDR3 spans 15 residues. Per germline, CDR1 SNHLY and CDR2 FYNNEI. V was pared by 5 bases and J by 6 bases, with 12 bases of the junction left unmatched. CDR3 in amino acids: CASSRPGGLSDGYTF. In DNA, the CDR3 is TGTGCCAGCAGTCGACCAGGGGGATTGAGCGATGGCTACACCTTC.

The V gene is TRBV2, the J gene TRBJ2-1; 9 positions match TRBD1. CDR1 is SNHLY and CDR2 is FYNNEI in the germline V gene. The V gene end was trimmed by 4 bases and the J gene end by 8 bases; junction bases not matched to a gene: 3. The CDR3 length is 13 residues. Here the CDR3 DNA reads TGTGCCAGCAGTGGTACAGGGGGCCATGAGCAGTTCTTC. Translation gives CASSGTGGHEQFF.

The genes are TRBV5-1 and TRBJ2-2; TRBD1 agrees at 7 bases. This CDR3 comprises 15 residues. V lost 4 bases and J lost 2; bases outside the gene matches: 5. CDR1 and CDR2 (germline): SGHRS, YFSETQ. CDR3 in DNA: TGCGCCAGCAGCGCCAGACAGGGAAACACCGGGGAGCTGTTTTTT. It codes for CASSARQGNTGELFF.

This chain uses TRBV6-2 or TRBV6-3 with TRBJ2-7, with TRBD2 matching 7 bases. With V trimmed by 0 bases and J by 3 bases, 5 bases remained unmatched. Per germline, CDR1 MNHEY and CDR2 SVGEGT. This CDR3 has 15 amino acids. Written as DNA, the CDR3 is TGTGCCAGCAGTTACTCCCAAGGGGAGGGCTACGAGCAGTACTTC. Residues: CASSYSQGEGYEQYF.

This rearrangement joins TRBV2 to TRBJ2-1; 9 bases line up with TRBD2. CDR1 SNHLY and CDR2 FYNNEI come from the germline V gene. V lost 5 bases to trimming and J lost 2 bases; unmatched junction nucleotides: 4. The CDR3 runs to 15 residues. The CDR3 DNA reads TGTGCCAGCAGTCCTAGCGGGGCTACCTACAATGAGCAGTTCTTC. Encoded protein: CASSPSGATYNEQFF.

This clone was recorded a few times. This chain joins TRBV6-2 or TRBV6-3 and TRBJ1-1, with D unclear. The V gene lost 6 bases and the J gene lost 2 bases, with 13 bases spanning the gap. There are 14 residues in the CDR3. Germline V lookup: CDR1 MNHEY, CDR2 SVGEGT. DNA for the CDR3: TGTGCCAGCAGCTGGGGAGGAACTAACACTGAAGCTTTCTTT. Translation: CASSWGGTNTEAFF.

Only one count was recorded for this clone. V and J are TRBV19 and TRBJ1-2, with TRBD1 as a possible D gene (5 bases). Germline CDR1 LNHDA, CDR2 SQIVND (reference sequence). With 9 bases removed from V and 2 bases from J, the gap between germline ends came to 19 bases. The CDR3 is made up of 15 amino acids. In nucleotides, the CDR3 is TGTGCCAGCCTGACTGGAACAGGAGACAACTATGGCTACACCTTC. Amino acids: CASLTGTGDNYGYTF.

The rearrangement links TRBV29-1 to TRBJ1-1; D is unresolved. Trimming removed 1 base from V and 2 bases from J, with 14 bases in between. The CDR3 has 15 amino acids. CDR1 is SQVTM and CDR2 is ANQGSEA in the germline V gene. DNA for the CDR3: TGCAGCGTTGAAGTTGGGCGGGCGCTAAACACTGAAGCTTTCTTT. Its translation: CSVEVGRALNTEAFF. Supplemented by reference TRBV29-1 and TRBJ1-1, the full variable domain reads SAVISQKPSRDICQRGTSLTIQCQVDSQVTMMFWYRQQPGQSLTLIATANQGSEATYESGFVIDKFPISRPNLTFSTLTVSNMSPEDSSIYLCSVEVGRALNTEAFFGQGTRLTVV.

This chain links TRBV2 with TRBJ2-1; 7 bases map to TRBD2. This CDR3 comprises 15 residues. The junction had 9 bases not matched to a gene; V was cut back by 6 bases and J by 4 bases. Germline V CDR1 and CDR2: SNHLY, FYNNEI. As DNA, the CDR3 is TGTGCCAGCAGCGGGGGGACTGGTTCTTACAATGAGCAGTTCTTC. It codes for CASSGGTGSYNEQFF.